The 5 T cell receptor beta chains listed next were all sequenced from one sample in a study of blood T cell repertoires in COVID-19. Only in-frame clones appear in the TCRdb table, and some are missing; sequencing was by immunoSEQ multiplex PCR. This table has over 250,000 clones, approximately 92% appearing once. The specimen was PBMCs or T cells enriched from blood (not recorded which). Receptors originate from a woman between 18 and 29 years old who had recovered from COVID-19.

This chain joins TRBV5-1 and TRBJ2-7, with TRBD1 as a possible D gene (6 bases). V lost 2 bases and J lost 0, with 15 bases in between. In germline, CDR1 is SGHRS, CDR2 YFSETQ. The CDR3 has 16 amino acids. CDR3 in amino acids: CASSFGLTGNSYEQYF. The CDR3 DNA is TGCGCCAGCAGCTTTGGGTTAACAGGGAACTCCTACGAGCAGTACTTC.

This chain links TRBV27 with TRBJ1-6, with 7 positions matching TRBD1. The CDR3 has 17 residues. Germline V gene data show CDR1 as MNHEY and CDR2 as SMNVEV (reference sequence). V lost 5 bases and J lost 6; bases outside the gene matches: 13. The CDR3 DNA follows: TGTGCCAGCAGTATTATAGGGGGCGGGTACGGTAATTCACCCCTCCACTTT. As protein: CASSIIGGGYGNSPLHF.

This rearrangement joins TRBV5-4 to TRBJ1-2; 8 bases map to TRBD1. Germline trimming cut 4 bases from V and 7 bases from J; bases unmatched to any gene: 3. There are 12 residues in the CDR3. Germline CDR1 SGHNT, CDR2 YYREEE (reference sequence). CDR3 sequence (DNA): TGTGCCAGCAGCCCAGGGGGCGGTGGCTACACCTTC. Protein: CASSPGGGGYTF.

This chain joins TRBV7-2 and TRBJ1-5, with a possible D match to TRBD1 (6 bases). V was shortened by 6 bases and J by 2 bases, with 14 bases between the two germline ends. Germline lookup yields CDR1 SGHTA and CDR2 FQGNSA. The CDR3 extends over 15 amino acids. The CDR3 coding sequence is TGTGCCAGCAGTTCTCAGGGGAATGGCAATCAGCCCCAGCATTTT. This translates into CASSSQGNGNQPQHF.

The J gene is TRBJ2-1, the V gene TRBV18, with a tentative D call TRBD1 (5 bases). Trimming stripped 0 bases from V and 7 bases from J, with 10 bases between. Germline V gene data show CDR1 as KGHSH and CDR2 as LQKENI. There are 14 residues in the CDR3. The CDR3 loop is CASSPPGQQNEQFF. The CDR3 coding sequence is TGTGCCAGCTCACCACCGGGGCAACAGAATGAGCAGTTCTTC.